Listed here are 19 T cell receptor beta chains from one sample, sequenced in a study of Ad26.COV2.S vaccination and SARS-CoV-2 variants. Treatment of the sample: roughly 20 received Ad26.COV2.S at low or high dose, single or two shots; 5 received placebo; per-sample allocation not given. At day 63 after the first vaccine or placebo injection, samples were drawn. Libraries were prepared by immunoSEQ multiplex PCR; TCRdb keeps only in-frame clonotypes and omits some of them. The table shows roughly 700,000 clones, with around 90% occurring only once. Source: peripheral blood, taken in a trial of Ad26.COV2.S vaccine versus placebo. The receptors shown here come from a person between 18 and 65 years old who received the Ad26.COV2.S COVID-19 vaccine or a placebo.

The chain joins TRBV7-6 to TRBJ2-7; a possible D gene is TRBD2 (6 bases). CDR1 is SGHVS, CDR2 FNYEAQ, per germline. The CDR3 totals 17 residues. V lost 8 bases and J lost 2, with 25 bases in between. CDR3 DNA: TGTGCCAGCGGTCTGCGGGACCCCAAAGGCCCCGCCTACGAGCAGTACTTC. It is translated as CASGLRDPKGPAYEQYF.

The chain combines TRBV23-1 with TRBJ2-2; D may be TRBD1 (6 bases). TRBV23-1 belongs to the ORF category, with a function that is uncertain. This CDR3 region has 18 residues. Trimming left V 6 bases short and J 4 bases short, with 24 bases between. CDR3 amino acids: CASSQGTIRDKRTGELFF. CDR3 sequence (DNA): TGCGCCAGCAGCCAGGGGACCATCCGGGACAAACGCACCGGGGAGCTGTTTTTT.

This chain joins TRBV7-3 and TRBJ2-6; TRBD1 might be the D (6 bases). This CDR3 has 14 amino acids. Germline assignment: CDR1 SGHTA and CDR2 FQGTGA. The ends were cut back, 6 bases at V and 1 base at J, with 7 bases in the middle. The CDR3 coding sequence is TGTGCCAGCAGAGGGGGATCTGGGGCCAACGTCCTGACTTTC. It codes for CASRGGSGANVLTF. Based on the CDR3 plus reference TRBV7-3 and TRBJ2-6, the full variable domain is GAGVSQTPSNKVTEKGKYVELRCDPISGHTALYWYRQSLGQGPEFLIYFQGTGAADDSGLPNDRFFAVRPEGSVSTLKIQRTERGDSAVYLCASRGGSGANVLTFGAGSRLTVL.

This rearrangement joins TRBV12-3 or TRBV12-4 to TRBJ2-4; unclear D gene. V was pared by 7 bases and J by 14 bases, with 18 bases between. This CDR3 contains 12 residues. CDR3 protein: CASTSLGGTKYF. The CDR3 nucleotides read TGTGCCAGCACCTCCCTGGGCGGCACAAAGTACTTC.

The chain couples TRBV27 to TRBJ2-1; TRBD2 agrees at 10 bases. The CDR3 sequence is 15 residues long. CDR1 and CDR2 (germline): MNHEY, SMNVEV (reference sequence). The ends lost 4 bases at V and 5 bases at J; junction bases unmatched: 5. CDR3 loop: CASSSRTSGNNEQFF. The CDR3 DNA follows: TGTGCCAGCAGTTCCCGGACTAGCGGCAACAATGAGCAGTTCTTC.

This chain connects TRBV27 to TRBJ2-5; D gene ambiguous. The CDR3 consists of 16 residues. CDR1 and CDR2 (germline): MNHEY, SMNVEV (reference sequence). V was pared by 1 base and J by 4 bases, with 16 bases between. The CDR3 is CASSLFRTGGLETQYF. The CDR3 coding sequence is TGTGCCAGCAGTTTATTTCGGACGGGCGGTCTAGAGACCCAGTACTTC.

The chain employs TRBV21-1 and TRBJ2-5; the table's D call of TRBD1 was not tested on the DNA. TRBV21-1 is noted as a pseudogene. This CDR3 contains 16 residues. CDR3 residues: CASSKDQGPALETQYF. The CDR3 DNA reads as TGTGCCAGCAGCAAAGACCAGGGCCCTGCTCTGGAGACCCAGTACTTC.

This clone has more than one count but fewer than ten. V is TRBV4-2 and J is TRBJ1-2, with unresolved D. Germline values: CDR1 LGHNA, CDR2 YNFKEQ. V was clipped by 1 base and J by 8 bases, with 5 bases between them. CDR3 size: 11 residues. The CDR3 coding sequence is TGTGCCAGCAGCCAAGGAGGGGGCTACACCTTC. Its protein is CASSQGGGYTF.

The chain couples TRBV27 to TRBJ2-7; TRBD1 matches 7 bases. The CDR3 has 15 amino acids. Trimming took 6 bases from V and 2 from J; bases not matched to a gene: 10. Germline V gene lookup returns CDR1 MNHEY and CDR2 SMNVEV (reference sequence). CDR3 amino acids: CASSQWAGTAYEQYF. In DNA form, the CDR3 reads TGTGCCAGCAGCCAATGGGCCGGGACAGCCTACGAGCAGTACTTC.

The chain uses TRBV5-1 and TRBJ2-7; perhaps TRBD1 as D (6 bases). The ends were cut back, 7 bases at V and 3 bases at J, with 17 bases in the middle. CDR1 is SGHRS, CDR2 YFSETQ, per germline. This CDR3 has 14 residues. The DNA of the CDR3 is TGCGCCAGCGGAACTCAGGGGTATCTCTACGAGCAGTACTTC. Its translation is CASGTQGYLYEQYF.

The V gene is TRBV7-9, the J gene TRBJ1-4; a possible D gene is TRBD1 (5 bases). This CDR3 spans 14 amino acids. V gave up 2 bases and J gave up 7 bases, with 11 bases separating them. Germline lookup yields CDR1 SEHNR and CDR2 FQNEAQ (reference sequence). CDR3 amino acids: CASSLMGGSEKLFF. The CDR3 nucleotides read TGTGCCAGCAGCTTAATGGGGGGAAGTGAAAAACTGTTTTTT.

This chain joins TRBV5-4 and TRBJ1-3; D not resolved. The CDR3 runs to 15 residues. V was shortened by 0 bases and J by 0 bases, with 7 bases between the two germline ends. The V gene's germline CDR1 is SGHNT and CDR2 YYREEE (reference sequence). The CDR3 protein is CASSLAGNSGNTIYF. The DNA for the CDR3 is TGTGCCAGCAGCTTGGCGGGCAACTCTGGAAACACCATATATTTT.

The chain has TRBV6-6 and TRBJ2-3, with 7 positions matching TRBD2. V lost 6 bases and J lost 0; bases outside the gene matches: 9. CDR1 is MNHNY and CDR2 is SVGAGI in the germline V gene (reference sequence). This CDR3 is built from 16 residues. CDR3 DNA sequence: TGTGCCAGCAGCCGGACGGGACTATCTAGCACAGATACGCAGTATTTT. It translates to CASSRTGLSSTDTQYF.

The chain carries TRBV9 and TRBJ2-3; D is ambiguous. The ends were cut back, 0 bases at V and 0 bases at J, with 8 bases in the middle. CDR1 SGDLS and CDR2 YYNGEE come from the germline V gene. The CDR3 runs to 15 residues. For the CDR3, the DNA is TGTGCCAGCAGCGTAGGGTACGGTAGCACAGATACGCAGTATTTT. It specifies CASSVGYGSTDTQYF.

The chain uses TRBV30 and TRBJ1-3; D not resolved. CDR1 and CDR2 (germline): GTSNPN, SVGIG (reference sequence). V gave up 2 bases and J gave up 8 bases, with 10 bases separating them. This CDR3 is 12 amino acids long. In nucleotides, the CDR3 is TGTGCCTGGAGTCCGGGGTCGGACACCATATATTTT. Translating gives CAWSPGSDTIYF.

This rearrangement joins TRBV10-3 to TRBJ1-4; 10 nucleotides match TRBD1. CDR1 is ENHRY, CDR2 SYGVKD, per germline. The V gene end was trimmed by 8 bases and the J gene end by 8 bases; junction bases not matched to a gene: 5. The CDR3 totals 13 residues. The CDR3 reads CAIGRDRGEKLFF. In DNA, the CDR3 is TGTGCCATCGGCCGGGACAGGGGAGAAAAACTGTTTTTT.

This chain links TRBV7-9 with TRBJ2-7; maybe TRBD1 (6 bases). This CDR3 is built from 11 residues. Germline CDR1 reads SEHNR; CDR2 reads FQNEAQ (reference sequence). Trimming took off 5 bases at V and 5 bases at J, with 7 bases between the two ends. The CDR3 loop reads CASSHRDEQYF. Here the CDR3 DNA reads TGTGCCAGCAGCCACAGGGACGAGCAGTACTTC.

This clone was seen a single time. The V gene is TRBV10-3, the J gene TRBJ1-5; D gene unclear. CDR1 and CDR2 from the germline V gene are ENHRY and SYGVKD. Deletions cut 10 bases from V and 5 bases from J, with 12 bases between. The CDR3 spans 12 residues. The CDR3 sequence: CATGPIDQPQHF. DNA for the CDR3: TGTGCCACCGGCCCGATCGATCAGCCCCAGCATTTT.

V and J are TRBV4-3 and TRBJ1-1; TRBD1 is a possible D gene (6 bases). The germline V gene encodes CDR1 LGHNA and CDR2 YSLEER. Trimming shortened V by 2 bases and J by 1 base, and 8 bases separated the two germline ends. The CDR3 loop spans 14 amino acids. DNA for the CDR3: TGCGCCAGCAGCCAAAGGGGGACGAACACTGAAGCTTTCTTT. It codes for CASSQRGTNTEAFF.